Listed below are T cell receptor beta chains from one sample, sequenced in a study of OX40 agonist ivuxolimab in advanced cancers. Here immunoSEQ multiplex PCR was the method, and the copy in TCRdb shows in-frame clones only, minus some. The table shows 40,000 to 60,000 clones, with 75% to 90% occurring only once. The specimen comprised CD4+ or CD8+ T cells sorted from blood, sampled in a trial of the OX40 agonist ivuxolimab. These receptors were collected from an adult with an advanced solid tumor such as melanoma, head and neck, liver or kidney cancer. CDR3s include the opening cysteine and the closing phenylalanine or tryptophan. A D gene is named only where the DNA matches it firmly. Clone size, where shown, is once, few, many, or a class for clones that have expanded.

V gene	D gene	CDR3 length	J gene	clone size	CDR3 protein	CDR3 DNA
TRBV18	TRBD1	15	TRBJ1-3	-	CASSPQGAAGNTIYF	TGTGCCAGCTCGCCACAGGGGGCAGCTGGAAACACCATATATTTT
TRBV9	-	13	TRBJ1-2	-	CASSLPGVYGYTF	TGTGCCAGCAGCCTCCCGGGGGTCTATGGCTACACCTTC
TRBV11-2	TRBD2	16	TRBJ2-3	-	CASSLGASGNADTQYF	TGTGCCAGCAGCTTAGGGGCTAGCGGGAACGCAGATACGCAGTATTTT
TRBV7-2	TRBD2	16	TRBJ2-1	-	CVSSHSGTSGRDEQFF	TGTGTCAGCAGCCACTCCGGGACTAGCGGGAGGGATGAGCAGTTCTTC
TRBV27	TRBD1	19	TRBJ2-3	once	CASSHFSPGQFTNLDTQYF	TGTGCCAGCAGTCATTTTAGTCCGGGACAGTTTACGAACCTCGATACGCAGTATTTT
TRBV18	-	14	TRBJ2-7	-	CASSRTHYGDEQYF	TGTGCCAGCTCACGGACTCACTACGGGGACGAGCAGTACTTC
TRBV7-2	-	13	TRBJ1-2	-	CASSSGQNYGYTF	TGTGCCAGCAGTTCGGGACAAAACTATGGCTACACCTTC
TRBV18	TRBD1	16	TRBJ2-2	-	CASSPPGQGNTGELFF	TGTGCCAGCTCACCTCCGGGACAGGGGAACACCGGGGAGCTGTTTTTT
TRBV11-2	TRBD2	15	TRBJ2-7	-	CASSPQLVAGYEQYF	TGTGCCAGCAGCCCCCAGTTGGTAGCGGGATACGAGCAGTACTTC
TRBV5-1	-	16	TRBJ2-3	-	CASSLGLVAFTDTQYF	TGCGCCAGCAGCTTGGGACTAGTTGCTTTCACAGATACGCAGTATTTT
TRBV28	TRBD2	17	TRBJ2-4	few	CATSLGGTKLAKNIQYF	TGTGCCACCAGTCTGGGGGGGACTAAACTAGCCAAAAACATTCAGTACTTC
TRBV28	TRBD1	14	TRBJ2-1	-	CASSGGQEYNEQFF	TGTGCCAGCAGTGGGGGACAGGAATACAATGAGCAGTTCTTC
TRBV30	TRBD1	15	TRBJ1-6	-	CAWSAPGQLNSPLHF	TGTGCCTGGAGTGCCCCGGGACAGCTTAATTCACCCCTCCACTTT
TRBV7-8	-	15	TRBJ2-7	-	CASSPQRGGTREQYF	TGTGCCAGCAGCCCCCAAAGGGGAGGCACTCGCGAGCAGTACTTC
TRBV7-2	-	15	TRBJ2-3	-	CASSPEGTSTDTQYF	TGTGCCAGCAGCCCAGAGGGGACTAGCACAGATACGCAGTATTTT
TRBV6-1	-	15	TRBJ1-6	-	CASSEGTKGISPLHF	TGTGCCAGCAGTGAAGGGACAAAAGGGATCTCACCCCTCCACTTT
TRBV6-5	-	12	TRBJ2-2	-	CASSTHTGELFF	TGTGCCAGCAGTACCCACACCGGGGAGCTGTTTTTT
TRBV10-3	TRBD2	13	TRBJ2-3	-	CAISEGGADTQYF	TGTGCCATCAGTGAGGGGGGGGCAGATACGCAGTATTTT
TRBV7-9	-	16	TRBJ2-6	few	CASSQGVGAGANVLTF	TGTGCCAGCAGCCAGGGCGTAGGGGCTGGGGCCAACGTCCTGACTTTC
TRBV6-1	-	13	TRBJ1-3	-	CATDRNSGNTIYF	TGTGCCACCGACAGGAACTCTGGAAACACCATATATTTT
TRBV5-8	TRBD1	15	TRBJ1-2	-	CASSFPQGARYGYTF	TGTGCCAGCAGCTTCCCACAGGGGGCAAGATATGGCTACACCTTC
TRBV19	-	15	TRBJ1-2	-	CASSILGQENYGYTF	TGTGCCAGTAGTATACTGGGTCAGGAGAACTATGGCTACACCTTC
TRBV30	-	13	TRBJ2-4	-	CAWSVNVGDIQYF	TGTGCCTGGAGTGTTAACGTCGGGGACATTCAGTACTTC
TRBV10-2	TRBD2	15	TRBJ2-1	-	CASSESVAGGGEQFF	TGCGCCAGCAGTGAGAGTGTAGCGGGAGGGGGGGAGCAGTTCTTC
TRBV30	-	16	TRBJ2-1	few	CAWSVNVGDYYNEQFF	TGTGCCTGGAGTGTTAATGTGGGGGATTACTACAATGAGCAGTTCTTC
TRBV19	TRBD2	12	TRBJ2-1	-	CASKAGDHEQFF	TGTGCCAGTAAAGCGGGAGACCATGAGCAGTTCTTC
TRBV7-2	TRBD2	17	TRBJ2-1	-	CASSLALSSGGYNEQFF	TGTGCCAGCAGCTTAGCGCTGTCTAGCGGGGGATACAATGAGCAGTTCTTC
TRBV10-3	TRBD1	15	TRBJ2-3	-	CAISKTGALTDTQYF	TGTGCCATCAGTAAGACAGGGGCCCTCACAGATACGCAGTATTTT
TRBV6-1	-	13	TRBJ2-1	-	CASSEDRDNEQFF	TGTGCCAGCAGTGAGGACCGGGATAATGAGCAGTTCTTC
TRBV6-1	-	12	TRBJ2-5	-	CASSVIEETQYF	TGTGCCAGCAGTGTAATAGAAGAGACCCAGTACTTC
TRBV7-8	-	11	TRBJ2-7	-	CASSLSLEQYF	TGTGCCAGCAGCTTGTCCCTCGAGCAGTACTTC